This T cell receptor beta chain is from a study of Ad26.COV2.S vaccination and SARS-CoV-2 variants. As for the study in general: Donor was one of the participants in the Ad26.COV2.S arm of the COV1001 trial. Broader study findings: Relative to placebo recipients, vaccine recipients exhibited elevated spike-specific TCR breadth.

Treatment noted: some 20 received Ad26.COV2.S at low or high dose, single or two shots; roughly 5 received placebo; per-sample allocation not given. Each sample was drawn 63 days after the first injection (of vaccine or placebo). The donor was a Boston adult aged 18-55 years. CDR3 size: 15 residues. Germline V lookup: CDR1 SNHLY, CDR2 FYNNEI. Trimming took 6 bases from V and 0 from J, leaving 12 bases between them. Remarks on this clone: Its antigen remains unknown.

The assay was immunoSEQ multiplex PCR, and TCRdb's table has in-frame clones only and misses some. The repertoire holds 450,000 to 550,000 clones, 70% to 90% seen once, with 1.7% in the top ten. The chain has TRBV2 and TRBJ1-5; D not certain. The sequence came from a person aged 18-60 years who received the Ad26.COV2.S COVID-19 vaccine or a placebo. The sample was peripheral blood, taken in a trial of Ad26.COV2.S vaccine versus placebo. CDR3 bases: TGTGCCAGCAGGGCAGACGAATATAGCAATCAGCCCCAGCATTTT. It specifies CASRADEYSNQPQHF. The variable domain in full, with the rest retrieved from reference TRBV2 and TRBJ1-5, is EPEVTQTPSHQVTQMGQEVILRCVPISNHLYFYWYRQILGQKVEFLVSFYNNEISEKSEIFDDQFSVERPDGSNFTLKIRSTKLEDSAMYFCASRADEYSNQPQHFGDGTRLSIL.